This TCR beta chain was obtained from a study of blood T cells in healthy people across ages. Study outcomes and limitations: Across samples, TCR beta diversity tracked strongly with naive T cell percentage. The recorded TCR beta diversity per million T cells decreased in a roughly linear manner with age.

Notes on this clonotype: Antigen unknown.

Germline V gene sequence: CDR1 KGHSH, CDR2 LQKENI. The CDR3 length is 13 residues. Trimming at V came to 4 bases and at J to 7 bases, leaving 5 bases not matched to a gene. Alongside a J-beta primer mix, a sample-barcoded 5' primer served in a second PCR lasting about 7 to 11 cycles. Researchers report that a template-switch adaptor with 12 random nucleotides tagged each cDNA molecule. A single record per CDR3 protein comes from TCRdb applying MiXCR to the 5' RACE reads. Here the sample spans 700,000 to 900,000 distinct CDR3 sequences, roughly 50% being singletons. The source is a man aged 80 or over in good health. This chain joins TRBV18 and TRBJ1-2; TRBD1 agrees at 8 bases. The sequenced material came from blood. This CDR3 is CASSRTGIPGYTF. CDR3 DNA: TGTGCCAGCTCACGGACAGGGATCCCTGGCTACACCTTC.